The clone carrying this TCR beta chain showed up many times. The antigen is not known. The TCR beta library used iRepertoire HTBI primers with Arm-PCR amplification of CDR3. TCRdb used MiXCR to reprocess the multiplex PCR reads, holding one entry per CDR3 protein. This sample yields more than 350,000 distinct CDR3 sequences, of which 15% are seen a single time; 16% belongs to the top ten. The data stem from a study of regulatory T cells in long-lasting Graves disease. General study findings and limits: Persistent disease samples used TRBV28, TRBJ1-2 and TRBJ2-5 preferentially.

The germline CDR1 and CDR2 sequences are MGHDK and SYGVNS. V was pared by 4 bases and J by 2 bases, with 8 bases of the junction left unmatched. CDR3 size: 15 residues. Time point reported: newly diagnosed GD, antithyroid drugs for less than 3 months. Extracted RNA from PBMCs served as the source of the TCR library. The sample also formed part of further work on T cells in Graves' hyperthyroidism and ophthalmopathy. That work adds: A patient was excluded if there was uncontrolled infection, other autoimmune disease, pregnancy or lactation. First-round RT-PCR with HTBI primers amplified the TCR CDR3 region.

The chain combines TRBV25-1 with TRBJ2-7, with 7 bases aligning to TRBD1. The clonotype comes from a woman aged 25 to 39 with Graves disease. The input for sequencing was peripheral blood mononuclear cells (PBMCs), taken at new diagnosis, from a patient treated with antithyroid drugs. This chain's CDR3 is CASSASTGLTYEQYF. As DNA, the CDR3 is TGTGCCAGCAGTGCCTCGACAGGGCTTACCTACGAGCAGTACTTC.